The clone carrying this T cell receptor beta chain was seen at least ten times. The sample comes from a study of human T cells and chemical hapten exposure. One entry per CDR3 protein results from TCRdb running MiXCR on the RACE reads. The data show fewer than 400,000 distinct CDR3 sequences, around 7% seen once. Documented time point: patch test 1, 2 weeks after DPC sensitization. Treatment of the sample: therapeutic diphenylcyclopropenone sensitization with weekly scalp DPC. Trimming removed 6 bases at V and 3 bases at J, with 9 bases between. CDR1 is KGHDR and CDR2 is SFDVKD in the germline V gene. The CDR3 runs 13 residues.

The sample was whole blood, taken in connection with sensitization to the hapten diphenylcyclopropenone (DPC). This chain links TRBV24-1 with TRBJ2-3; possibly TRBD1 for D (5 bases). This receptor was identified in a woman aged 18-29 years with alopecia areata. Some clones in this sample may be carry-over from other donors' samples. The CDR3 DNA follows: TGTGCCACCAGTCAGGGAAGGACAGATACGCAGTATTTT. It is translated as CATSQGRTDTQYF.